This T cell receptor beta chain was profiled in a study of cytomegalovirus exposure and HLA in healthy donors. Study details: Early release data held some 80 million unique TCRs from HLA-typed donors. Study results and caveats: Links to common viral pathogens appeared, in a later analysis, for several of the most significant clusters. In vitro, a few CMV-associated chains proved specific for CMV antigens. In a later analysis, donors in an Asian-associated ancestry cluster reportedly had fewer N-insertions in productive TCRs than the cohort mean.

The PCR had 60 Vbeta and 13 Jbeta primers. Some clones are missing from TCRdb's copy, which holds only in-frame ones; the method was immunoSEQ multiplex PCR. The table records roughly 200,000 clones, around 76% of them present only once. This CDR3 has 14 amino acids. The V and J ends lost 6 bases and 9 bases respectively, with 15 bases between them. The germline gives CDR1 MNHEY, CDR2 SMNVEV (reference sequence). Comment on this clone: Its target is not known.

This chain links TRBV27 with TRBJ1-6, with D maybe TRBD1 (6 bases). Sequencing was carried out using PBMCs. This clonotype originated in a man under 40 in good health and CMV-seronegative. For the CDR3, the DNA is TGTGCCAGCAGACCATGGGGGGGCTCTTCACCCCTCCACTTT. Protein product: CASRPWGGSSPLHF.